What follows are 9 T cell receptor beta chains derived from one specimen sequenced in a study of Tregs in tolerant kidney transplant recipients. Method: immunoSEQ multiplex PCR; TCRdb's copy keeps in-frame clones and lacks some. The listing contains 25,000 to 40,000 clones. The nonmyeloablative bone marrow transplants came from related graft donors, with transient mixed chimerism. The specimen was CD4+ T cells from blood (PBMCs), collected 24 months after the transplant. Receptor source: a human patient who received a combined kidney and bone marrow transplant. Part of the T cells may come from the graft donor.

About this clone itself: The CDR3 is cut off 3 residues early in the read; its end comes from the germline J gene. This chain connects TRBV5-1 to TRBJ2-2; D unclear. The length of the CDR3 is 14 residues. The V end lost 5 bases, the J end lost 0 bases, and 8 bases lay between the germline ends. The germline V gene encodes CDR1 SGHRS and CDR2 YFSETQ. CDR3 DNA, as far as it was read: TGCGCCAGCAGTTGGGCTTCGAACACCGGGGAG. Translating it yields CASSWASNTGE. The entire CDR3 is CASSWASNTGELFF.

A remark on this clone: At one end, the junction sequence differs from germline, possibly due to a read error. The DNA ends 3 residues before the CDR3 does, and the rest of the CDR3 is filled in from the germline J gene. The chain is built from TRBV18 and TRBJ2-5; 12 bases line up with TRBD2. Germline V lookup: CDR1 KGHSH, CDR2 LQKENI. CDR3 length: 16 amino acids. CDR3 region: CASSPLAGGVRGTQYF. The CDR3 bases that were read are TGTGCCAGCTCCCCACTAGCGGGAGGAGTCCGGGGGACC.

Remarks on this clone: The CDR3 goes on 3 residues after the read ends, and that part is filled in from the germline J gene. The gene calls are TRBV18 and TRBJ2-3, with D unclear. The CDR3 runs 17 residues. Trimming cost V 3 bases and J 3 bases, with 19 bases left between them. The germline V gene has CDR1 KGHSH and CDR2 LQKENI. Partial CDR3 DNA: TGTGCCAGCTCACCCCCCGGAAAAGCGAGAGGAACAGATACG. Translated: CASSPPGKARGTDT. The entire CDR3 reads CASSPPGKARGTDTQYF.

A remark on this clone: The CDR3 end lies 3 residues beyond the end of the read and is filled in from the germline J gene. The chain employs TRBV18 and TRBJ2-1, with 9 nucleotides matching TRBD1. Germline CDR1 KGHSH, CDR2 LQKENI. This CDR3 has 14 residues. Trimming cost V 3 bases and J 5 bases; bases outside gene matches: 2. CDR3 residues: CASSPGQGHNEQFF. The sequenced CDR3 bases are TGTGCCAGCTCACCGGGACAGGGACACAATGAG.

Turning to this clone: The CDR3 is cut off 3 residues early in the read; its end comes from the germline J gene. The chain joins TRBV15 to TRBJ2-1; 11 bases are a match to TRBD2. The V gene end was trimmed by 0 bases and the J gene end by 7 bases; junction bases not matched to a gene: 5. Germline V gene lookup returns CDR1 LNHNV and CDR2 YYDKDF (reference sequence). The CDR3 totals 16 residues. The part of the CDR3 DNA that was read is TGTGCCACCAGCAGAGATATTAGCGGGAGGGCAAATGAG. Translation gives CATSRDISGRANE. The CDR3 in its entirety is CATSRDISGRANEQFF.

CDR3 amino acids: CASSVSGTGVEETQYF. The DNA read from the CDR3 is TGTGCCAGCAGCGTTTCCGGGACAGGGGTCGAAGAGACC. V and J are TRBV9 and TRBJ2-5, with 10 bases fitting TRBD1. From the germline J gene comes the end of the CDR3, since the read stops 3 residues before it. There are 16 residues in the CDR3. Trimming removed 2 bases from V and 3 bases from J; junction bases left unmatched: 7. From germline, CDR1 is SGDLS and CDR2 YYNGEE. The full variable domain, completed using reference TRBV9 and TRBJ2-5, is DSGVTQTPKHLITATGQRVTLRCSPRSGDLSVYWYQQSLDQGLQFLIQYYNGEERAKGNILERFSAQQFPDLHSELNLSSLELGDSALYFCASSVSGTGVEETQYFGPGTRLLVL.

Worth noting for this clone: Within the sample, other DNA sequences also encode this same CDR3. The CDR3 protein is CASSFRGVRSPLHF. The covered CDR3 bases are TGTGCCAGCAGCTTTCGCGGTGTACGTTCACCC. The rearrangement joins TRBV7-2 to TRBJ1-6, with unresolved D. Read coverage stops 3 residues before the CDR3 terminus; the germline J gene supplies the remainder. The CDR3 covers 14 residues. The V end was cut by 3 bases, the J end by 9 bases, with 12 bases between. The germline gives CDR1 SGHTA, CDR2 FQGNSA. The full variable domain, in which reference TRBV7-2 and TRBJ1-6 provide the parts outside the CDR3, is GAGVSQSPSNKVTEKGKDVELRCDPISGHTALYWYRQSLGQGLEFLIYFQGNSAPDKSGLPSDRFSAERTGGSVSTLTIQRTQQEDSAVYLCASSFRGVRSPLHFGNGTRLTVT.

In regard to this clone: The DNA ends 3 residues before the CDR3 does, and the rest of the CDR3 is filled in from the germline J gene. The rearrangement links TRBV18 to TRBJ2-1; 7 nucleotides line up with TRBD2. Germline V gives CDR1 KGHSH, CDR2 LQKENI. The CDR3 extends over 16 amino acids. V lost 5 bases to trimming and J lost 0 bases; unmatched junction nucleotides: 7. The sequenced part of the CDR3 DNA is TGTGCCAGCTCAAGACTAGCCGCCAGCTCCTACAATGAG. Translated: CASSRLAASSYNE. The complete CDR3 reads CASSRLAASSYNEQFF.

Turning to this clone: The CDR3 is cut off 3 residues early in the read; its end comes from the germline J gene. V and J are TRBV20-1 and TRBJ2-7, with 11 bases identical to TRBD2. The J segment lost 4 bases and the V segment lost 6 bases, leaving 8 bases of the junction unmatched. The CDR3 consists of 14 residues. Germline lookup yields CDR1 DFQATT and CDR2 SNEGSKA (reference sequence). The CDR3 bases that were read are TGCAGTGCACCTATAGCGGGAGGGCCGTACGAG. It encodes CSAPIAGGPYE. The CDR3 as a whole reads CSAPIAGGPYEQYF.